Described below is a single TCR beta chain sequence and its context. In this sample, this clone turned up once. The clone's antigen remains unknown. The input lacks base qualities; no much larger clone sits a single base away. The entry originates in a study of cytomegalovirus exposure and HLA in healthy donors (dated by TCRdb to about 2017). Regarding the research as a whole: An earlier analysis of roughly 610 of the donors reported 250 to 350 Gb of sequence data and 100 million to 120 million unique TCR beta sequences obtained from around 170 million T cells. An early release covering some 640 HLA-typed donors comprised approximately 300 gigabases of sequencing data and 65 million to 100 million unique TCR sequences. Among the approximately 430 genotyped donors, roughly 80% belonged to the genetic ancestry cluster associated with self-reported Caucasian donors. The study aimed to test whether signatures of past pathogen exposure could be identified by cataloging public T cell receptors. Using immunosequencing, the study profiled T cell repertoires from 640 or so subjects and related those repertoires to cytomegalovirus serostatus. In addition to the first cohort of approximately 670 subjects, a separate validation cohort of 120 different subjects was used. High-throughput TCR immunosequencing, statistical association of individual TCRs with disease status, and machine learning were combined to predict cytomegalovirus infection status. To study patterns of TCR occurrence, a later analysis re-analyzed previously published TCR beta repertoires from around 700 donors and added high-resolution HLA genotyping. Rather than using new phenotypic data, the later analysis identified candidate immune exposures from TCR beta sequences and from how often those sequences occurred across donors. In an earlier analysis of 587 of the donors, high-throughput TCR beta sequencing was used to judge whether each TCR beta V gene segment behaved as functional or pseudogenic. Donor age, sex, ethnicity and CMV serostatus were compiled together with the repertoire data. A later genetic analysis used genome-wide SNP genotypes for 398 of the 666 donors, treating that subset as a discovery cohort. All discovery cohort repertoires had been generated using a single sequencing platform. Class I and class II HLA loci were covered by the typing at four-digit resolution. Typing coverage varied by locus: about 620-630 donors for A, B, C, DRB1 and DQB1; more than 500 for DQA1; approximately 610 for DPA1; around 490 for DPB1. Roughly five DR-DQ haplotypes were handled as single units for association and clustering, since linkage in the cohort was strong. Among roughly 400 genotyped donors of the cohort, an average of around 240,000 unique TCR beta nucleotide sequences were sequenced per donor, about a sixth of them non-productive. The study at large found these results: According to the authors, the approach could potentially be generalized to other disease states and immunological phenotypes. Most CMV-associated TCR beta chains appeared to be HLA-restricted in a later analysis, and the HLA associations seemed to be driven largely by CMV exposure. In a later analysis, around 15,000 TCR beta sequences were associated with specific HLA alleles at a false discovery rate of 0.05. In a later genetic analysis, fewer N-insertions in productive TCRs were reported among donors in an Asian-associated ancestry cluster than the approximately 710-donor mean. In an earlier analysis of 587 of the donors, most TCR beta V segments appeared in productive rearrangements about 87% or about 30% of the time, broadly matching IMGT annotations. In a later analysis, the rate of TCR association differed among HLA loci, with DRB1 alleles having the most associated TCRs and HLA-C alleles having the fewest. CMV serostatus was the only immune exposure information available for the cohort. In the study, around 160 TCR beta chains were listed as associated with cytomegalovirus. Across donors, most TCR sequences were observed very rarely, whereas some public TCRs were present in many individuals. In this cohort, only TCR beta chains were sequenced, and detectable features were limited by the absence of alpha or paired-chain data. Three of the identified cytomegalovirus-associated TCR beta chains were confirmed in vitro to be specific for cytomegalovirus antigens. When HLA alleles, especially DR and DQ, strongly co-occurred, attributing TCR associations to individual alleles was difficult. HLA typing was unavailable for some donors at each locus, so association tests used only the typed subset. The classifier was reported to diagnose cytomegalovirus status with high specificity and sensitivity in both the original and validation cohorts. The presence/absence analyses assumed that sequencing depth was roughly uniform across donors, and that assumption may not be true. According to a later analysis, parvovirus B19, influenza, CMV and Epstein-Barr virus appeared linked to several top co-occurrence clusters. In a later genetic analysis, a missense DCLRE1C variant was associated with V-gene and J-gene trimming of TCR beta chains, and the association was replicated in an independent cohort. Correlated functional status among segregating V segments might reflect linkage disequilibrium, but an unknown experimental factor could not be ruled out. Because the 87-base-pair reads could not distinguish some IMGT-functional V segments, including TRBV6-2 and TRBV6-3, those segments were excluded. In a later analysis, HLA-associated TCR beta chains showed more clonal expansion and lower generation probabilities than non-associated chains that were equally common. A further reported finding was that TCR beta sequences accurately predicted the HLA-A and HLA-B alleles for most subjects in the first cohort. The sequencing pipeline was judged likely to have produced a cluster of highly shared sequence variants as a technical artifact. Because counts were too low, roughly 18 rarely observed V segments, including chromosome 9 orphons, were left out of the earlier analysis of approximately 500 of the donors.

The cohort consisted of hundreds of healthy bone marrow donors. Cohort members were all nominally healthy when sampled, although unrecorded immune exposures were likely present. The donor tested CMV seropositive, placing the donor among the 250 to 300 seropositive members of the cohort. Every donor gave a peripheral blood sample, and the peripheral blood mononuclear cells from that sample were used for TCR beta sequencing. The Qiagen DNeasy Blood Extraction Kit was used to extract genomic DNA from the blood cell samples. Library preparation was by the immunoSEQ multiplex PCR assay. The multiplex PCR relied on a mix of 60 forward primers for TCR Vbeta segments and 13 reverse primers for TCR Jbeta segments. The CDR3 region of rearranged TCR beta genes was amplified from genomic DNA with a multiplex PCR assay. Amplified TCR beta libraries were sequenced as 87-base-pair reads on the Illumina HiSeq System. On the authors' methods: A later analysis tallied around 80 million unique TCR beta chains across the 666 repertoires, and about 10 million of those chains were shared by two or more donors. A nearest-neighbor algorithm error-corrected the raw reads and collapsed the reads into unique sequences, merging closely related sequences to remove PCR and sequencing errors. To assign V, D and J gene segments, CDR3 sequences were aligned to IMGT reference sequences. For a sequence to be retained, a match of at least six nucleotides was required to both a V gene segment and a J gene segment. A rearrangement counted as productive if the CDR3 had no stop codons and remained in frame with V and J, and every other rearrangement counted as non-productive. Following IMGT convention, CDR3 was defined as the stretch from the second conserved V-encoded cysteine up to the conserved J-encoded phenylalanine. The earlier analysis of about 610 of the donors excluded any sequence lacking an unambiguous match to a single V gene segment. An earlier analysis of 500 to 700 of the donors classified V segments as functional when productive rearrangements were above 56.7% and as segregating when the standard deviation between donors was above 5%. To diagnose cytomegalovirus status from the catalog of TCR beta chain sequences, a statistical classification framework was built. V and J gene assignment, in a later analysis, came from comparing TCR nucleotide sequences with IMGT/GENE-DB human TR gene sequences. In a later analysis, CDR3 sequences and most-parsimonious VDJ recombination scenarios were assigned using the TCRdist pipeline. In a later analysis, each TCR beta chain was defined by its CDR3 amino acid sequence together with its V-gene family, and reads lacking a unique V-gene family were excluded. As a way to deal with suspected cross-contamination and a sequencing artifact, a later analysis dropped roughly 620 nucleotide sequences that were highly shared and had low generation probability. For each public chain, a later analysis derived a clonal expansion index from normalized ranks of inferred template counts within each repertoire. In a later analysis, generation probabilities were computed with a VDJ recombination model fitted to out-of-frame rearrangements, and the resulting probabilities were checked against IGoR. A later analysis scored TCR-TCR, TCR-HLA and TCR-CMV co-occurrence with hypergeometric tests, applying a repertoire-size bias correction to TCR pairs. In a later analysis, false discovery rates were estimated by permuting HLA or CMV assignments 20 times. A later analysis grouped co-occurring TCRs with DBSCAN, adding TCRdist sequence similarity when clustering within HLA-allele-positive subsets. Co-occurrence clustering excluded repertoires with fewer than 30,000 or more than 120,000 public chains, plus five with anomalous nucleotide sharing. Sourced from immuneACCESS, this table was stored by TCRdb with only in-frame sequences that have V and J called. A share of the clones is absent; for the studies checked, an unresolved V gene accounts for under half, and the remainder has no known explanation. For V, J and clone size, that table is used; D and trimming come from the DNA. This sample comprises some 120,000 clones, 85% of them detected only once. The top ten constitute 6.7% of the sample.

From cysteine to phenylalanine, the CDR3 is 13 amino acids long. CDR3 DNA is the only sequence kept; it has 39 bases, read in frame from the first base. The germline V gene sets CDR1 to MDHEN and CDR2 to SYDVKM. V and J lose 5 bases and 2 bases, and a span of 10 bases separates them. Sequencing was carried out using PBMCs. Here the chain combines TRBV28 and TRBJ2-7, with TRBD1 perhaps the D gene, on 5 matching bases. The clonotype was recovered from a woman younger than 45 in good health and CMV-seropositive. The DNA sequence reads TGTGCCAGCAGTAAACAGGTAACCTACGAGCAGTACTTC. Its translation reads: CASSKQVTYEQYF.